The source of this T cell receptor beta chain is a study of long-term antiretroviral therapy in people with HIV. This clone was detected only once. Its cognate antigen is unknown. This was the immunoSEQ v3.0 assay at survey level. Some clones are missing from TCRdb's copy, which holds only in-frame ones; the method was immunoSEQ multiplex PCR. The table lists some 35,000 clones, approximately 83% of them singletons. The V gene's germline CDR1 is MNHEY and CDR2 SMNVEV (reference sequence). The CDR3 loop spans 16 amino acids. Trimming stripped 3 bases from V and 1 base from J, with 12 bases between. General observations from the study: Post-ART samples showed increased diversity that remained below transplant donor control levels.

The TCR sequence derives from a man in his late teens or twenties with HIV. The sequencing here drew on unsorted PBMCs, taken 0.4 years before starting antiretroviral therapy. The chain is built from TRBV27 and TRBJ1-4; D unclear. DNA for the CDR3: TGTGCCAGCAGTTTTGGCGCGCATGGAACTAATGAAAAACTGTTTTTT. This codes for CASSFGAHGTNEKLFF.